The rows below give T cell receptor beta chains drawn from one sample of a study of blood T cell repertoires in COVID-19. Measured with immunoSEQ multiplex PCR; TCRdb has only the in-frame clones, and not every one. In the table there are 190,000 or so clones, 65% to 85% of which are singletons. The sample taken for sequencing was PBMCs or T cells enriched from blood (not recorded which). Receptors originate from a man aged 40-55 years who had recovered from COVID-19. Each CDR3 is given with its conserved first and last residue. Fields, in order: J gene, V gene, clone size, CDR3 length, D gene, CDR3 protein. The D gene is left open where the match is weak. Clone size is given for some rows only: seen once, a few or many times, or a class if the clone is expanded.

TRBJ2-2,TRBV5-1,NA,17,TRBD2,CASSLGWRGADTGELFF
TRBJ2-1,TRBV7-2,NA,16,NA,CASSHAPGSSYNEQFF
TRBJ2-2,TRBV10-3,NA,16,NA,CAISPGRGRNTGELFF
TRBJ1-6,TRBV19,NA,15,NA,CASTPDSSYNSPLHF
TRBJ1-1,TRBV4-1,few,15,TRBD1,CASSRQSDRGVEAFF
TRBJ1-2,TRBV7-9,NA,15,NA,CASSSDTGRGYGYTF
TRBJ2-1,TRBV5-5,NA,13,NA,CASSLPAGNEQFF
TRBJ1-6,TRBV11-2,NA,15,TRBD1,CASSPQTGVGSPLHF
TRBJ1-6,TRBV3-1/TRBV3-2,NA,16,NA,CASSPKSGYWDSPLHF
TRBJ1-5,TRBV6-1,NA,16,NA,CASSAPRPSGNQPQHF
TRBJ1-2,TRBV5-1,NA,15,NA,CASSWGQASDYGYTF
TRBJ2-1,TRBV2,NA,13,NA,CASGGERYNEQFF
TRBJ2-5,TRBV2,NA,15,TRBD2,CASNDWTRFGETQYF
TRBJ1-1,TRBV29-1,once,13,TRBD1,CSARQGARTEAFF
TRBJ2-3,TRBV5-8,NA,14,TRBD2,CASSLGLAGATQYF
TRBJ1-2,TRBV6-5,NA,14,NA,CASTGGQGGYGYTF
TRBJ1-3,TRBV11-2,once,14,NA,CARNGTRGRNTIYF
TRBJ1-4,TRBV7-9,NA,15,NA,CASSSTGGGSEKLFF
TRBJ2-1,TRBV5-8,NA,14,TRBD1,CASHDRVSYNEQFF
TRBJ2-7,TRBV4-1,NA,16,TRBD2,CASSQDAGLGTYEQYF
TRBJ2-7,TRBV11-3,NA,16,NA,CASSLDMAPEGYEQYF
TRBJ2-6,TRBV4-2,NA,16,NA,CASSRIQVSGANVLTF
TRBJ1-2,TRBV5-1,NA,16,TRBD1,CASSSLPGQGGYGYTF
TRBJ2-5,TRBV28,NA,14,NA,CASSPLAGIETQYF
TRBJ2-7,TRBV7-8,NA,17,TRBD1,CASSLVPGTGSSYEQYF
TRBJ1-6,TRBV3-1/TRBV3-2,NA,17,NA,CASSQVSESSYNSPLHF
TRBJ1-2,TRBV12-3/TRBV12-4,NA,13,NA,CASRRGINYGYTF
TRBJ2-7,TRBV10-3,NA,14,NA,CAIGNAGPPYEQYF
TRBJ2-1,TRBV3-1/TRBV3-2,NA,13,NA,CASSQFPGDEQFF
TRBJ1-1,TRBV6-5,NA,14,NA,CASSYSQMNTEAFF
TRBJ1-4,TRBV14,once,13,TRBD1,CASRRDRGEKLFF
TRBJ2-2,TRBV27,NA,15,NA,CASSLLAGNTGELFF
TRBJ1-1,TRBV28,NA,16,NA,CASSLWQGLEGTEAFF
TRBJ1-1,TRBV18,once,16,NA,CASSPQVDSKLSEAFF
TRBJ1-2,TRBV5-1,NA,14,NA,CASSLDPGPYGYTF
TRBJ2-2,TRBV5-8,NA,15,TRBD2,CASSSSGGAGGELFF
TRBJ1-1,TRBV18,NA,15,NA,CASSLSDRLNTEAFF
TRBJ2-1,TRBV30,NA,14,NA,CAWSVGGSYNEQFF
TRBJ1-1,TRBV5-1,NA,15,NA,CASSPGLVLGAEAFF
TRBJ2-3,TRBV6-4,NA,14,NA,CASSESAGRDTQYF
TRBJ2-1,TRBV29-1,NA,20,TRBD1,CSVEVPSGTGAKSSYNEQFF
TRBJ2-7,TRBV18,NA,14,TRBD1,CASSTGQGSLEQYF
TRBJ1-4,TRBV15,once,16,TRBD1,CATSRARQGRGEKLFF
TRBJ2-5,TRBV6-5,NA,16,TRBD2,CASSYSLPTSRETQYF
TRBJ2-5,TRBV7-9,once,15,NA,CASSLYAGPQETQYF
TRBJ1-3,TRBV10-3,NA,14,NA,CAISGVGSGNTIYF
TRBJ1-1,TRBV27,NA,20,TRBD1,CASRQTRGLGQGILNTEAFF
TRBJ2-1,TRBV7-2,NA,15,TRBD2,CASSLFSGGANEQFF
TRBJ2-3,TRBV7-9,NA,15,TRBD2,CASSTQGLVVDTQYF
TRBJ1-3,TRBV4-2,NA,22,TRBD1,CASSQNPLLLRDRDSIGNTIYF
TRBJ1-4,TRBV5-8,NA,15,TRBD1,CASSWTGVNNEKLFF
TRBJ1-1,TRBV6-1,NA,12,NA,CASRRGEGVAFF
TRBJ2-5,TRBV5-1,NA,16,NA,CASSLSNPAGLETQYF
TRBJ1-5,TRBV5-8,once,19,TRBD1,CASSAGQGDPNGGNQPQHF
TRBJ2-7,TRBV18,NA,14,NA,CASSPGANSYEQYF
TRBJ1-2,TRBV12-3/TRBV12-4,NA,13,TRBD1,CASSQTGVYGYTF
TRBJ1-1,TRBV5-1,NA,15,NA,CASSGGARRLTEAFF
TRBJ2-1,TRBV5-1,NA,17,NA,CASSWPTGKLPYNEQFF
TRBJ1-2,TRBV18,NA,14,NA,CASSPPSVRGSYTF
TRBJ2-5,TRBV7-2,NA,14,TRBD1,CASSFQGGGQTQYF